This TCR beta chain was recovered during a study of neurological immune-mediated disorders. The germline gives CDR1 SEHNR, CDR2 FQNEAQ (reference sequence). The CDR3 covers 12 residues. Trimming pared 1 base from V and 17 bases from J, leaving 14 bases between. This clonotype was seen at least ten times. Its antigen is still unknown. TCRdb processed the 5' RACE reads anew with MiXCR; each CDR3 protein has one entry. The sample yields 55,000 to 75,000 distinct CDR3 sequences, about 2.5% seen once. Study-wide points: The multiple sclerosis repertoire cluster was not associated with any clinical or MRI feature.

The chain links TRBV7-9 to TRBJ1-4; no firm D call. This clonotype was obtained from a man in his fifties or sixties with multiple sclerosis. Sequenced material: PBMCs. CDR3 in DNA: TGTGCCAGCAGCTTAGGCCAGAGTGACTCCTTTTTT. Residues: CASSLGQSDSFF.